This TCR beta chain was retrieved from a study of T cell responses to AZD1222 COVID-19 vaccine. Study-wide results and limits: The study found vaccine-associated CD4 TCRs spanning spike, dominant at 160-218 and 743-854. Per reports, nearly half of all spike-specific TCRs target regions that are unmutated in variants.

Second doses that came at about 4 or about 12 weeks were put together. Sequencing used immunoSEQ multiplex PCR; TCRdb keeps in-frame clones, though not all of them. The data hold tens of thousands of clones, with around 88% observed a single time. About this clone itself: The antigen remains unidentified.

The sequence was collected from an adult who received the AZD1222 COVID-19 vaccine. This specimen was peripheral blood, taken 28 days after the second AZD1222 dose.

CDR3 in DNA: TGTGCCAGTAGTCTGGGTCGGCAACTAACTAGGGGCTACACCTTC. Protein product: CASSLGRQLTRGYTF. The chain joins TRBV19 to TRBJ1-2; no clear D. CDR3 length equals 15 residues. CDR1 is LNHDA and CDR2 is SQIVND in the germline V gene (reference sequence). Between the trimmed V and J ends, which lost 5 bases and 8 bases, there was a span of 21 bases.